A selection of T cell receptor beta chains follows, all from one sample in a study of shared clonotypes between healthy human individuals. Clones were read by immunoSEQ multiplex PCR, and TCRdb kept only the in-frame ones, dropping some. The table has some 1 million clones, roughly 80% seen once. The sample taken for sequencing was memory CD4+ T cells sorted from blood. The receptors were sampled from a man aged 18 to 30 in good health. CDR3s include the opening cysteine and the closing phenylalanine or tryptophan. Fields, in order: V gene, clone size, D gene, J gene, CDR3 DNA, CDR3 protein. D genes are given only for firm matches. Size values are once, few and many counts, or a class for expanded clones, and some rows have none.

V gene: TRBV5-1
clone size: -
D gene: TRBD1
J gene: TRBJ1-6
CDR3 DNA: TGCGCCAGCAGCGTCGGACAGGGCCCCTCACCCCTCCACTTT
CDR3 protein: CASSVGQGPSPLHF

V gene: TRBV4-1
clone size: -
D gene: -
J gene: TRBJ2-5
CDR3 DNA: TGCGCCAGCAGCCCCCAGGACCAGGGTAAAGAGACCCAGTACTTC
CDR3 protein: CASSPQDQGKETQYF

V gene: TRBV25-1
clone size: -
D gene: -
J gene: TRBJ2-3
CDR3 DNA: TGTGCCAGCAGTGAGGCAGGGTTAGATACGCAGTATTTT
CDR3 protein: CASSEAGLDTQYF

V gene: TRBV7-2
clone size: once
D gene: -
J gene: TRBJ1-6
CDR3 DNA: TGTGCCAGCAGCTTAGTAACTTCGGTGAGGGCAACTTATAATTCACCCCTCCACTTT
CDR3 protein: CASSLVTSVRATYNSPLHF

V gene: TRBV6-1
clone size: once
D gene: -
J gene: TRBJ1-5
CDR3 DNA: TGTGCCAGCAGTGAAGTGCCACAGGGATTAAGGGGCCAGCCCCAGCATTTT
CDR3 protein: CASSEVPQGLRGQPQHF

V gene: TRBV28
clone size: -
D gene: -
J gene: TRBJ1-1
CDR3 DNA: TGTGCCAGCAGTTTATACGCTGAAGCTTTCTTT
CDR3 protein: CASSLYAEAFF

V gene: TRBV10-3
clone size: -
D gene: TRBD2
J gene: TRBJ2-1
CDR3 DNA: TGTGCCATCAGTGAGTTTGCTAGCGGGGGCTACAATGAGCAGTTCTTC
CDR3 protein: CAISEFASGGYNEQFF

V gene: TRBV6-1
clone size: -
D gene: TRBD1
J gene: TRBJ2-3
CDR3 DNA: TGTGCCAGCAGTCGGACAGGGCTACGCACAGATACGCAGTATTTT
CDR3 protein: CASSRTGLRTDTQYF

V gene: TRBV10-3
clone size: few
D gene: -
J gene: TRBJ1-2
CDR3 DNA: TGTGCCTCTTCGTCGGGGATTGCTAACTATGGCTACACCTTC
CDR3 protein: CASSSGIANYGYTF

V gene: TRBV19
clone size: -
D gene: -
J gene: TRBJ2-5
CDR3 DNA: TGTGCCAGTAGTCTACTAGACCAAGAGACCCAGTACTTC
CDR3 protein: CASSLLDQETQYF

V gene: TRBV7-8
clone size: -
D gene: -
J gene: TRBJ2-5
CDR3 DNA: TGTGCCAGCAGCTTAGTCAGACTAACCAACCAAGAGACCCAGTACTTC
CDR3 protein: CASSLVRLTNQETQYF

V gene: TRBV19
clone size: -
D gene: -
J gene: TRBJ1-5
CDR3 DNA: TGTGCCAGTCTAGGGACGCTCAATCAGCCCCAGCATTTT
CDR3 protein: CASLGTLNQPQHF

V gene: TRBV7-9
clone size: few
D gene: TRBD2
J gene: TRBJ2-3
CDR3 DNA: TGTGCCAGCAGCGAAGTGAAACTAGCGGGAGGGAACGATACGCAGTATTTT
CDR3 protein: CASSEVKLAGGNDTQYF

V gene: TRBV6-1
clone size: -
D gene: -
J gene: TRBJ2-7
CDR3 DNA: TGTGCCACCGCACCCCTGATCTACGAGCAGTACTTC
CDR3 protein: CATAPLIYEQYF

V gene: TRBV6-1
clone size: -
D gene: TRBD2
J gene: TRBJ2-2
CDR3 DNA: TGTGCCAGCAGTGCACTAGCGGGGGTTGGTGGCGGGGAGCTGTTTTTT
CDR3 protein: CASSALAGVGGGELFF

V gene: TRBV6-1
clone size: -
D gene: -
J gene: TRBJ1-1
CDR3 DNA: TGTGCCAGCAGCAACCTGGGGTGGACTGAAGCTTTCTTT
CDR3 protein: CASSNLGWTEAFF

V gene: TRBV11-2
clone size: many
D gene: -
J gene: TRBJ2-3
CDR3 DNA: TGTGCCAGCAGCTTATCTCACAGGCCCGAAGATACGCAGTATTTT
CDR3 protein: CASSLSHRPEDTQYF

V gene: TRBV2
clone size: -
D gene: -
J gene: TRBJ1-5
CDR3 DNA: TGTGCCAGCAGTGGGGTCGGGGGGGTCCAGCCCCAGCATTTT
CDR3 protein: CASSGVGGVQPQHF

V gene: TRBV13
clone size: -
D gene: -
J gene: TRBJ1-5
CDR3 DNA: TGTGCCAGCAGCTTAGGGGACTGGAAGGGTCAGCCCCAGCATTTT
CDR3 protein: CASSLGDWKGQPQHF

V gene: TRBV11-2
clone size: -
D gene: TRBD2
J gene: TRBJ2-5
CDR3 DNA: TGTGCCAGCAGGACTAGCGGGGGGCTGGGGGAGACCCAGTACTTC
CDR3 protein: CASRTSGGLGETQYF

V gene: TRBV5-5
clone size: -
D gene: -
J gene: TRBJ2-1
CDR3 DNA: TGTGCCAGCAGCCGACCGACAGCGGGCAATGAGCAGTTCTTC
CDR3 protein: CASSRPTAGNEQFF

V gene: TRBV10-3
clone size: few
D gene: TRBD2
J gene: TRBJ2-7
CDR3 DNA: TGTGCCATCAGTGAGTCGAGACTAGCGGGGTCCAGCTCCTACGAGCAGTACTTC
CDR3 protein: CAISESRLAGSSSYEQYF

V gene: TRBV5-1
clone size: -
D gene: TRBD2
J gene: TRBJ2-1
CDR3 DNA: TGCGCCAGCAGCTTGGTGGCTAGCGGGAACTACAATGAGCAGTTCTTC
CDR3 protein: CASSLVASGNYNEQFF

V gene: TRBV7-2
clone size: few
D gene: -
J gene: TRBJ1-2
CDR3 DNA: TGTGCCAGCAGCTTAGACACCGGGGGCTACACCTTC
CDR3 protein: CASSLDTGGYTF

V gene: TRBV5-1
clone size: -
D gene: -
J gene: TRBJ1-2
CDR3 DNA: TGCGCCAGCAGCTCCCGGCCAGCTAACTATGGCTACACCTTC
CDR3 protein: CASSSRPANYGYTF

V gene: TRBV30
clone size: -
D gene: -
J gene: TRBJ2-2
CDR3 DNA: TGTGCCTGGAGTGTACTGGGCCGGGGAAACACCGGGGAGCTGTTTTTT
CDR3 protein: CAWSVLGRGNTGELFF

V gene: TRBV19
clone size: -
D gene: TRBD1
J gene: TRBJ1-4
CDR3 DNA: TGTGCCAGTAGTATAGGACAGGGGAGTGAAAAACTGTTTTTT
CDR3 protein: CASSIGQGSEKLFF

V gene: TRBV30
clone size: once
D gene: -
J gene: TRBJ1-4
CDR3 DNA: TGTGCCTGGACGAAAGGGTTTATTGGAACTAATGAAAAACTGTTTTTT
CDR3 protein: CAWTKGFIGTNEKLFF

V gene: TRBV4-1
clone size: few
D gene: -
J gene: TRBJ2-3
CDR3 DNA: TGCGCCAGCAGCCAAAATTCCTACCTCGGGGTAATCACAGATACGCAGTATTTT
CDR3 protein: CASSQNSYLGVITDTQYF